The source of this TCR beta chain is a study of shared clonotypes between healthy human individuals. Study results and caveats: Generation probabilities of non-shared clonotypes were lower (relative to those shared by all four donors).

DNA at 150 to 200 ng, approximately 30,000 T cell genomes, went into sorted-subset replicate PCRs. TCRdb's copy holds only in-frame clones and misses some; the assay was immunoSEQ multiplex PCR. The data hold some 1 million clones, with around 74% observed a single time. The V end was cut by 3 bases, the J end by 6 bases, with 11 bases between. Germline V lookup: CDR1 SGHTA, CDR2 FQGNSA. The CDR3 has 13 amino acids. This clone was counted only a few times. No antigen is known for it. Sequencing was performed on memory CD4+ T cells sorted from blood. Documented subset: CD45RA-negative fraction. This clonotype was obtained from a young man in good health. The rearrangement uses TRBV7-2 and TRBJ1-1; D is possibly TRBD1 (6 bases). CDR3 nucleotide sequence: TGTGCCAGCAGCTTGAATCAGGGGTCTGAAGCTTTCTTT. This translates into CASSLNQGSEAFF.